This T cell receptor beta chain comes out of a study of T cell repertoires in cytomegalovirus infection. Across the study: Matching HLA type and CMV infection were both indicated by public TCR beta signatures. General study points: The cumulative frequency of public TCR beta families distinguished individuals who carried CMV together with the relevant HLA. The ex vivo response showed dominance by HLA-C-restricted CMV-specific TCR beta clonotypes.

TCRdb re-called the reads with MiXCR, one entry per CDR3 protein. Among under 250,000 distinct CDR3 sequences listed, under 8.5% were seen once. For this clonotype: The antigen is undetermined.

There are 15 residues in the CDR3. The V and J ends lost 4 bases and 10 bases, in that order; junction bases with no gene match: 6. In germline, CDR1 is SNHLY, CDR2 FYNNEI. The origin of this receptor is a human donor in good health (CMV status not recorded). Some clones in this sample may be carry-over from other donors' samples. The sample was PBMCs. The chain has TRBV2 and TRBJ2-1; 14 bases are a match to TRBD2. The CDR3 nucleotides read TGTGCCAGCAGTGGGACTAGCGGGGGGCAAGGGGAGCAGTTCTTC. Amino acid sequence: CASSGTSGGQGEQFF.